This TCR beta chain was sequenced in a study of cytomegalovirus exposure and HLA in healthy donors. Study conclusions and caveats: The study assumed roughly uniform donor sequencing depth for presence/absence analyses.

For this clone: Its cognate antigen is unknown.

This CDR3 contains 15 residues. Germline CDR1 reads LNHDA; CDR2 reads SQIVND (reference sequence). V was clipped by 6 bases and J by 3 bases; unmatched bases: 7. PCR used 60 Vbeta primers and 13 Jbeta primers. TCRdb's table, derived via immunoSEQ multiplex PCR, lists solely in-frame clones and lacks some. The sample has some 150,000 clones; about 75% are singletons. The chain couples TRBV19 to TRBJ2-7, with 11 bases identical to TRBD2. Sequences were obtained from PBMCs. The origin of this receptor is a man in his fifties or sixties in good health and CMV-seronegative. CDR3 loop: CASRLGLAESYEQYF. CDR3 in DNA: TGTGCCAGTAGGCTGGGACTAGCGGAAAGCTACGAGCAGTACTTC.